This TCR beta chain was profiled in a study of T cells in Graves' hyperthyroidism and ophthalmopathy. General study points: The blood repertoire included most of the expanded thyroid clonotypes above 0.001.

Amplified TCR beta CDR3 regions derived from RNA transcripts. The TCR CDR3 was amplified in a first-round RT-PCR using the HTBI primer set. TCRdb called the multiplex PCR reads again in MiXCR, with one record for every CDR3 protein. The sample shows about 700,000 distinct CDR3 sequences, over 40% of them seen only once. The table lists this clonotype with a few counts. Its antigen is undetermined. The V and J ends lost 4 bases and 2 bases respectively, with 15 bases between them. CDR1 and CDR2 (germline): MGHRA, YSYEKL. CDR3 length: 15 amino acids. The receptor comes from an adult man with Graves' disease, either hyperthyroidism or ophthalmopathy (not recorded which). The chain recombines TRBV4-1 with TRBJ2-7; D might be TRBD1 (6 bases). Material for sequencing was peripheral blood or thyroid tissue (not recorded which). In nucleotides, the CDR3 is TGCGCCAGCAGCCCGATTGAACAGGGACCCTACGAGCAGTACTTC. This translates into CASSPIEQGPYEQYF.